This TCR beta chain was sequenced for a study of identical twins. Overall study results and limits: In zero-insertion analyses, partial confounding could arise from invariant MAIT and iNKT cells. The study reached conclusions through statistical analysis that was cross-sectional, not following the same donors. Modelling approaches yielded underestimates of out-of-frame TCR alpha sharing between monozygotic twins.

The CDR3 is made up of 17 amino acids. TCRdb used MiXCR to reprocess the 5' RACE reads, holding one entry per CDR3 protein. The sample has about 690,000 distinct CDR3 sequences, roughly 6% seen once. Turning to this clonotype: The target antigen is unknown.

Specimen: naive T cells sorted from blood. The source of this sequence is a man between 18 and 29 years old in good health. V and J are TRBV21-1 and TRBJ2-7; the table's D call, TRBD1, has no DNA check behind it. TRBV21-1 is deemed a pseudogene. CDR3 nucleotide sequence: TGTGCCAGCAGCAAAGGGGGCGGGGAGCTTGTCTTCTACGAGCAGTACTTC. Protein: CASSKGGGELVFYEQYF.